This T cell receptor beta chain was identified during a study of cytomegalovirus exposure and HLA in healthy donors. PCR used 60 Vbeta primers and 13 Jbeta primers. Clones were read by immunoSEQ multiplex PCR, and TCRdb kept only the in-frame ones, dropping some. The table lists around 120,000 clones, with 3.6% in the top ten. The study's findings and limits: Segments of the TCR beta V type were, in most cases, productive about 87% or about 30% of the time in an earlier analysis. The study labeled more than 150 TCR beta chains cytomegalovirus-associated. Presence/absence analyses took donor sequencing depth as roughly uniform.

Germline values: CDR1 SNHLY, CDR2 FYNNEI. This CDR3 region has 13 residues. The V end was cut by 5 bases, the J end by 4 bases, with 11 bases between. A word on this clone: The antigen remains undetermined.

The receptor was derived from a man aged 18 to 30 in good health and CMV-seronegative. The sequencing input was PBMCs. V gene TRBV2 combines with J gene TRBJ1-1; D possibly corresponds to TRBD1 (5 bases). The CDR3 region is CASSRSGFTEAFF. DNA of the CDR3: TGTGCCAGCAGTAGGTCAGGGTTCACTGAAGCTTTCTTT.